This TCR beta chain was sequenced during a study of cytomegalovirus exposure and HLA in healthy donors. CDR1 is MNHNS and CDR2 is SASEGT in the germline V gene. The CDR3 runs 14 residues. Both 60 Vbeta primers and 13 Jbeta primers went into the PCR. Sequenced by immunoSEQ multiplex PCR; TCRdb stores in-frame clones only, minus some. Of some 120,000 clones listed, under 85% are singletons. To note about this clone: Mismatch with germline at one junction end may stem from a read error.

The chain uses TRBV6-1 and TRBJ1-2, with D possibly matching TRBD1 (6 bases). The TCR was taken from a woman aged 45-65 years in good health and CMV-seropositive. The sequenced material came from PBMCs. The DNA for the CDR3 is TGTGCCGGCAGGCCTGGGGGACAAGTCTATGGCTACACCTTC. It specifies CAGRPGGQVYGYTF.